The rows below give T cell receptor beta chains drawn from one sample of a study of T cell repertoires in cytomegalovirus infection. TCRdb used MiXCR to reprocess the reads, holding one entry per CDR3 protein. This table holds under 200,000 distinct CDR3 sequences, 8% to 10% found once. Sequences were obtained from PBMCs. The source of these receptors is a human donor in good health (CMV status not recorded). Some clones in this sample may be carry-over from other donors' samples. Each CDR3 is given with its conserved first and last residue.

TRBV5-4 | CASSRTGGLTEAFF
TRBV24-1 | CATSEVSGRNSYNEQFF
TRBV5-6 | CASSWGLAMRETQYF
TRBV7-8 | CASSRMLTTGTTNEQFF
TRBV28 | CATGILAKNIQYF
TRBV29-1 | CSVRTESGANVLTF
TRBV5-6 | CASSLVRGSPLHF
TRBV7-2 | CASSPDRASSYNSPLHF
TRBV7-2 | CASSFDGSSYNEQFF
TRBV20-1 | CSALTGRNEQFF
TRBV15 | CATSRDRGEVTEAFF
TRBV15 | CATSRVTAGNQPQHF
TRBV27 | CASNSRELESSYNEQFF
TRBV19 | CASISRTGPSSYNEQFF
TRBV7-6 | CASSPMGNEQFF
TRBV29-1 | CSVDVWGRDTEAFF
TRBV7-2 | CASSVTRQETQYF
TRBV29-1 | CSVEDSNYEQYF
TRBV28 | CASSPIYPGTQGTGELFF
TRBV28 | CASRDVDRANGELFF
TRBV12-3/TRBV12-4 | CASSLRVQGGEKLFF
TRBV20-1 | CSAGAERSQETQYF
TRBV6-2/TRBV6-3 | CASSTSSGPPPGEQYF
TRBV7-3 | CASSAPGADTQYF
TRBV20-1 | CSAERGAGGETQYF
TRBV7-9 | CASSFRTGGSIDGYTF
TRBV20-1 | CSARESAAGLRVEKLFF
TRBV11-2 | CASSLGTSGYQETQYF
TRBV7-6 | CASSLETGNTEAFF
TRBV20-1 | CSAREQVSSYEQYF
TRBV11-2 | CASSALAGESRPYEQYF
TRBV29-1 | CSVAQGASEKLFF
TRBV6-2/TRBV6-3 | CASNHIDSNQPQHF
TRBV7-8 | CASSRSKTGVNTEAFF
TRBV4-3 | CASSHSRGNTGELFF
TRBV7-2 | CASSLPPNEKLFF
TRBV27 | CASSLMGQETQYF
TRBV28 | CASRKQGAAKNIQYF
TRBV28 | CASRLYGANYNEQFF
TRBV20-1 | CSTHNPGRADTEAFF
TRBV20-1 | CSAEQRRSSLYEQYF
TRBV28 | CASSAIGDYGYTF